This TCR beta chain stems from a study of blood T cell repertoires in COVID-19. Across the whole study: There were acute and convalescent COVID-19 samples, and they came from the United States, Italy and Spain. T cells, B-cell-depleted T cells, or PBMCs supplied cDNA or gDNA.

The table came from immunoSEQ multiplex PCR; TCRdb's copy has only in-frame clones and leaves some out. This sample has about 200,000 clones, with about 80% found just once. The CDR3 length is 14 residues. V was pared by 6 bases and J by 2 bases, with 5 bases of the junction left unmatched. The germline V gene encodes CDR1 WNHNN and CDR2 SYGVQD (reference sequence). This TCR was recovered from a human donor with acute or convalescent COVID-19. The donor label of this sample is uncertain. The chain links TRBV10-1 to TRBJ1-1, with 8 bases fitting TRBD1. Sequenced: peripheral blood. The CDR3 sequence: CASSPDRGNTEAFF. The CDR3 coding sequence is TGCGCCAGCAGCCCCGACAGGGGAAACACTGAAGCTTTCTTT.